This T cell receptor (beta chain) originates from a study of control samples from healthy donors and cancer patients. Repertoires were generated with immunoSEQ multiplex PCR, while TCRdb's copy carries only in-frame clones and drops some. The sample records about 110,000 clones, approximately 90% being singletons. Deletions cut 5 bases from V and 5 bases from J, with 15 bases between. From germline, CDR1 is MNHEY and CDR2 SVGAGI. The CDR3 consists of 14 residues. This TCR derives from a human donor in good health. The donor label of this sample is uncertain. Specimen: blood. The chain uses TRBV6-5 and TRBJ2-5, with D perhaps TRBD1 or TRBD2 (6 bases each). This CDR3 is CASSQYTGRETQYF. The CDR3 DNA follows: TGTGCCAGCAGTCAGTATACAGGGAGGGAGACCCAGTACTTC.